Listed here are 22 T cell receptor beta chains from one sample, sequenced in a study of T cells after yellow fever vaccination (dated by TCRdb to between 2018 and 2021). The library was prepared using 5' RACE. Sequencing was carried out with an Illumina HiSeq 2500. TCRdb trimmed public reads at Q25 via fastp, called clones via MiXCR and kept in-frame beta chains. Rows are unified per CDR3 protein, each entry keeping the most common DNA and genes. In this sample the table shows a few hundred thousand distinct CDR3 sequences, 8.5% to 9% of which occur a single time. Of the sample, about a sixth falls within the top ten clones. Read against the paper, the sample's treatment or condition label means: live attenuated yellow fever vaccine strain. The starting material was PBMCs, obtained on the day of the first yellow fever vaccination. The receptors originated from a man younger than 30 who received the YFV17D yellow fever vaccine.

The CDR3 protein is CASSPREGNYGYTF. CDR3 sequence (DNA): TGTGCCAGCTCACCCCGGGAGGGGAACTATGGCTACACCTTC. The J gene is TRBJ1-2, the V gene TRBV18; weak D call: TRBD1 (5 bases). Trimming removed 3 bases from V and 2 bases from J, with 10 bases in between. The CDR3 runs 14 residues. Germline CDR1 reads KGHSH; CDR2 reads LQKENI.

As DNA, the CDR3 is TGTGCCAGCAGCCCCTGGACTAGCGGGGCATACAATGAGCAGTACTTC. Its translation is CASSPWTSGAYNEQYF. V usage is TRBV7-2 and J usage is TRBJ2-1; 12 bases are shared with TRBD2. Judging by the DNA end, TRBJ2-7 fits better; the J call may be wrong. The CDR3 sequence is 16 residues long. Per the germline V gene, CDR1 is SGHTA and CDR2 is FQGNSA.

A few counts support this clonotype. J is TRBJ1-1 and V is TRBV7-9, with unresolved D. The CDR3 runs to 14 residues. With 0 bases removed from V and 4 bases from J, the gap between germline ends came to 9 bases. Germline-derived CDR1 and CDR2 are SEHNR and FQNEAQ (reference sequence). CDR3 in DNA: TGTGCCAGCAGCTTAGCTAAGGGCATCACTGAAGCTTTCTTT. Its translation: CASSLAKGITEAFF. The full variable domain, with the rest looked up from reference TRBV7-9 and TRBJ1-1, is DTGVSQNPRHKITKRGQNVTFRCDPISEHNRLYWYRQTLGQGPEFLTYFQNEAQLEKSRLLSDRFSAERPKGSFSTLEIQRTEQGDSAMYLCASSLAKGITEAFFGQGTRLTVV.

This clonotype was counted between two and nine times. V usage is TRBV25-1 and J usage is TRBJ1-4; TRBD1 is a possible D gene (5 bases). CDR3 size: 13 residues. CDR1 and CDR2 from the germline V gene are MGHDK and SYGVNS. Trimming removed 6 bases from V and 4 bases from J, with 9 bases in between. The CDR3 here is CASSRANNEKLFF. The CDR3 DNA reads TGTGCCAGCAGCAGGGCTAATAATGAAAAACTGTTTTTT.

This clonotype has just a few counts. The gene calls are TRBV7-9 and TRBJ2-7; D remains unclear. CDR3 size: 12 residues. Germline assignment: CDR1 SEHNR and CDR2 FQNEAQ (reference sequence). Between the trimmed V and J ends, which lost 0 bases and 6 bases, there was a span of 6 bases. CDR3 coding DNA: TGTGCCAGCAGCTTAGCCACCAGCGAGCAGTACTTC. Residues: CASSLATSEQYF.

At least ten counts were recorded for this clonotype. The CDR3 here is CSALRHNTEAFF. For the CDR3, the DNA is TGCAGTGCCTTACGGCACAACACTGAAGCTTTCTTT. The V and J genes are TRBV20-1 and TRBJ1-1; D gene uncertain. This CDR3 region has 12 residues. The germline V gene encodes CDR1 DFQATT and CDR2 SNEGSKA (reference sequence). V was clipped by 6 bases and J by 2 bases, with 10 bases between them.

This clonotype turned up a few times. The J gene is TRBJ1-2, the V gene TRBV6-1; D perhaps matches TRBD1 (5 bases). Trimming cost V 6 bases and J 6 bases, with 14 bases left between them. The germline CDR1 and CDR2 sequences are MNHNS and SASEGT. This CDR3 has 13 amino acids. As DNA, the CDR3 is TGTGCCAGCAGCCGCTCAGGGTACGATGGCTACACCTTC. Translation gives CASSRSGYDGYTF.

There are a few counts of this clonotype. V usage is TRBV9 and J usage is TRBJ1-2; 10 positions agree with TRBD1. The V and J ends lost 7 bases and 1 base, in that order; junction bases with no gene match: 4. This CDR3 contains 14 residues. CDR1 is SGDLS and CDR2 is YYNGEE in the germline V gene. The CDR3: CASWGDRGNYGYTF. CDR3 bases: TGTGCCAGCTGGGGGGACAGGGGTAACTATGGCTACACCTTC. The variable domain in full, with the rest retrieved from reference TRBV9 and TRBJ1-2, is DSGVTQTPKHLITATGQRVTLRCSPRSGDLSVYWYQQSLDQGLQFLIQYYNGEERAKGNILERFSAQQFPDLHSELNLSSLELGDSALYFCASWGDRGNYGYTFGSGTRLTVV.

This clonotype was recorded once. DNA for the CDR3: TGTGCCAGCAGCTTAGTAGGGTCTGATGGCTACACCTTC. Protein product: CASSLVGSDGYTF. V is TRBV7-2 and J is TRBJ1-2; D is ambiguous. Trimming removed 1 base at V and 6 bases at J, with 9 bases between. Germline CDR1 reads SGHTA; CDR2 reads FQGNSA. This CDR3 has 13 residues.

The chain is built from TRBV5-1 and TRBJ2-3, with 8 nucleotides matching TRBD2. The J segment lost 4 bases and the V segment lost 4 bases, leaving 8 bases of the junction unmatched. Germline V gene sequence: CDR1 SGHRS, CDR2 YFSETQ. The CDR3 consists of 15 residues. The DNA for the CDR3 is TGCGCCAGCAGCGACGGGACTAGGAGAGCAGATACGCAGTATTTT. Its protein is CASSDGTRRADTQYF.

At least ten counts were recorded for this clonotype. J is TRBJ2-3 and V is TRBV7-2, with D perhaps matching TRBD2 (7 bases). The CDR3 consists of 16 residues. From germline, CDR1 is SGHTA and CDR2 FQGNSA. V lost 2 bases and J 4 bases, leaving 16 bases between the germline ends. As DNA, the CDR3 is TGTGCCAGCAGCTTACAGGGCGGGGGCATCTCAGATACGCAGTATTTT. It yields the protein CASSLQGGGISDTQYF.

The V gene is TRBV29-1, the J gene TRBJ2-1; 7 bases fit TRBD1. The CDR3 totals 15 residues. Germline assignment: CDR1 SQVTM and CDR2 ANQGSEA. Unmatched junction bases numbered 5, after V lost 3 bases and J lost 0 bases. CDR3 nucleotides: TGCAGCGTTGAGGGACAGCTAAGCTCCTACAATGAGCAGTTCTTC. Translated: CSVEGQLSSYNEQFF.

This clonotype was counted between two and nine times. This sequence joins TRBV2 and TRBJ2-1, with D possibly called TRBD1 or TRBD2 (5 bases each). Trimming cost V 6 bases and J 6 bases, with 15 bases left between them. The CDR3 covers 14 residues. Germline assignment: CDR1 SNHLY and CDR2 FYNNEI. The CDR3 DNA sequence: TGTGCCAGCAGCCCAATCCCAGGGAGCAATGAGCAGTTCTTC. Its protein is CASSPIPGSNEQFF.

This clonotype was recorded many times. V and J are TRBV7-9 and TRBJ2-1; D may match TRBD1 or TRBD2 (5 bases each). Trimming took 8 bases from V and 8 from J, leaving 19 bases between them. The CDR3 totals 14 residues. Germline V gene lookup returns CDR1 SEHNR and CDR2 FQNEAQ (reference sequence). In DNA form, the CDR3 reads TGTGCCAGCCCGGGTAGGGGACCTCTGGATGAGCAGTTCTTC. Its translation is CASPGRGPLDEQFF.

The rearrangement joins TRBV6-1 to TRBJ2-1; the match to TRBD1 covers 8 bases. This CDR3 is 13 amino acids long. Germline assignment: CDR1 MNHNS and CDR2 SASEGT. Unmatched junction bases numbered 4, after V lost 4 bases and J lost 8 bases. The DNA for the CDR3 is TGTGCCAGCAGTGTCCAGGGGGCCTATGAGCAGTTCTTC. Translating it yields CASSVQGAYEQFF.

The chain combines TRBV18 with TRBJ2-2; a possible D gene is TRBD2 (5 bases). This CDR3 spans 15 amino acids. Trimming pared 2 bases from V and 4 bases from J, leaving 11 bases between. The germline V gene has CDR1 KGHSH and CDR2 LQKENI. As DNA, the CDR3 is TGTGCCAGCTCACCAATGACCGGAGGCACCGGGGAGCTGTTTTTT. Protein product: CASSPMTGGTGELFF. Full variable domain (outside the CDR3, taken from reference TRBV18 and TRBJ2-2): NAGVMQNPRHLVRRRGQEARLRCSPMKGHSHVYWYRQLPEEGLKFMVYLQKENIIDESGMPKERFSAEFPKEGPSILRIQQVVRGDSAAYFCASSPMTGGTGELFFGEGSRLTVL.

The V call is TRBV5-8, the J call TRBJ1-2; a weak D match, TRBD1 (5 bases). The CDR3 runs to 16 residues. The V end was cut by 3 bases, the J end by 3 bases, with 18 bases between. Germline-derived CDR1 and CDR2 are SGHTS and YDEGEE. CDR3 loop: CASSSRTLFGDYGYTF. The CDR3 bases are TGTGCCAGCAGCTCCAGGACACTCTTCGGGGACTATGGCTACACCTTC.

This clonotype was seen more than once but under ten times. The J gene is TRBJ1-4, the V gene TRBV18; TRBD1 matches at 12 bases. This CDR3 has 15 residues. Germline V lookup: CDR1 KGHSH, CDR2 LQKENI. V shed 5 bases and J 8 bases; nucleotides not matched to a gene: 6. CDR3 nucleotides: TGTGCCAGCTCAGCGCCGGGACAGGGGGCCGAAAAACTGTTTTTT. It specifies CASSAPGQGAEKLFF. Complete variable domain (other parts from reference TRBV18 and TRBJ1-4): NAGVMQNPRHLVRRRGQEARLRCSPMKGHSHVYWYRQLPEEGLKFMVYLQKENIIDESGMPKERFSAEFPKEGPSILRIQQVVRGDSAAYFCASSAPGQGAEKLFFGSGTQLSVL.

The chain uses TRBV28 and TRBJ2-2; possible D gene TRBD1, 5 bases. With 5 bases removed from V and 5 bases from J, the gap between germline ends came to 18 bases. Germline values: CDR1 MDHEN, CDR2 SYDVKM. This CDR3 is built from 16 residues. The CDR3 bases are TGTGCCAGCAGTCCGACGGAAAGGGCAGGGACCGGGGAGCTGTTTTTT. Amino acids: CASSPTERAGTGELFF.

CDR3 region: CASKFVGGYEQFF. CDR3 coding DNA: TGTGCCAGCAAATTCGTAGGGGGATATGAGCAGTTCTTC. The V call is TRBV7-8, the J call TRBJ2-1; D may be TRBD1 (6 bases). The CDR3 is 13 residues long. Germline CDR1 reads SGHVS; CDR2 reads FQNEAQ. V lost 7 bases and J 8 bases, leaving 15 bases between the germline ends.

This clonotype was picked up a small number of times. One end of the junction varies from germline; a read error may be responsible. The chain combines TRBV24-1 with TRBJ2-7, with 7 bases identical to TRBD1. This CDR3 comprises 10 residues. Germline V gives CDR1 KGHDR, CDR2 SFDVKD. The CDR3 protein is CATSDLGTDF. As DNA, the CDR3 is TGTGCCACCAGTGATTTGGGGACAGACTTC.

This clonotype came up many times. This chain links TRBV6-5 with TRBJ2-5; tentatively, D is TRBD1 (5 bases). There are 14 residues in the CDR3. The germline V and J ends were trimmed by 2 bases and 10 bases, with 17 bases remaining between them. Germline V gene sequence: CDR1 MNHEY, CDR2 SVGAGI. Written as DNA, the CDR3 is TGTGCCAGCAGTTACGAAAGACAGACCCCGTTCCAGTACTTC. It is translated as CASSYERQTPFQYF.